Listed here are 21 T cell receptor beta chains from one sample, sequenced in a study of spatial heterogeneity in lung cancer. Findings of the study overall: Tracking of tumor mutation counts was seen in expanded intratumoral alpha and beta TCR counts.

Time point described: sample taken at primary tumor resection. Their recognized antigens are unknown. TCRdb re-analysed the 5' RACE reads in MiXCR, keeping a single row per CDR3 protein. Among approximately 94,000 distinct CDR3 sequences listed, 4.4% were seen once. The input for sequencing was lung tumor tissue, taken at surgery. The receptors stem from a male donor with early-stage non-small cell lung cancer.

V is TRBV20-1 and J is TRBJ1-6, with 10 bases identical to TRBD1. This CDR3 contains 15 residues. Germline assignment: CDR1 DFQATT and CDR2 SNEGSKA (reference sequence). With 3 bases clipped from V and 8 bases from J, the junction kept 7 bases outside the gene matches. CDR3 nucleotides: TGCAGTGCTAGGCCCGGGACAGGGGTCGATTCACCCCTCCACTTT. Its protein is CSARPGTGVDSPLHF.

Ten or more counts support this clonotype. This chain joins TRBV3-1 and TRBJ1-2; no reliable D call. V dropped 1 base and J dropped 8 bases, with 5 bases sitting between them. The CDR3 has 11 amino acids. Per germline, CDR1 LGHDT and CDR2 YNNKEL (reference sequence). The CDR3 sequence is CASSQGAGYTF. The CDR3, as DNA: TGTGCCAGCAGCCAAGGTGCGGGCTACACCTTC.

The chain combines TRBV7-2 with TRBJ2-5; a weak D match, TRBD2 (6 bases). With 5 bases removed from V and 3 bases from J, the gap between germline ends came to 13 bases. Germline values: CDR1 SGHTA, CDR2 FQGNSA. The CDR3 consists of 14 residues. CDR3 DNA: TGTGCCAGCAGCCGGGACTTTTCGGAAGAGACCCAGTACTTC. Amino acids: CASSRDFSEETQYF.

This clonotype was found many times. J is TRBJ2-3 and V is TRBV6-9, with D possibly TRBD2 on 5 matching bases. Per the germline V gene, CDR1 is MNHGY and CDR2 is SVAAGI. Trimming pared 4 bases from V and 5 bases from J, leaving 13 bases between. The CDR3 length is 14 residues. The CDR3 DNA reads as TGTGCCAGCAGTTTCCCGGGGTCCGGAGATACGCAGTATTTT. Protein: CASSFPGSGDTQYF.

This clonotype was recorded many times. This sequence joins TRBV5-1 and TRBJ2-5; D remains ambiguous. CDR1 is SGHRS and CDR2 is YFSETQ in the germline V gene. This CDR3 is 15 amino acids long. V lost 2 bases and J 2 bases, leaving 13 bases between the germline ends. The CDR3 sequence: CASSFSGPLQETQYF. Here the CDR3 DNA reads TGCGCCAGCAGCTTTTCCGGGCCGCTTCAAGAGACCCAGTACTTC.

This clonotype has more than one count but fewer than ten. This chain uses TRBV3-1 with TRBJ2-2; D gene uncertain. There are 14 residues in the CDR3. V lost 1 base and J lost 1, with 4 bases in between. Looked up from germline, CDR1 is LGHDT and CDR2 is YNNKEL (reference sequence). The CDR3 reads CASSQARNTGELFF. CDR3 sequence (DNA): TGTGCCAGCAGCCAAGCCAGGAACACCGGGGAGCTGTTTTTT.

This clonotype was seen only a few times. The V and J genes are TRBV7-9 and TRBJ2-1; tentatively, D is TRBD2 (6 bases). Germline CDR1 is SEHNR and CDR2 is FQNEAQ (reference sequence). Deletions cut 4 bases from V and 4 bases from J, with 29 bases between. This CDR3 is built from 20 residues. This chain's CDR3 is CASSYPAWGGGPTNYNEQFF. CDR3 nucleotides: TGTGCCAGCAGCTACCCCGCTTGGGGAGGAGGACCGACCAATTACAATGAGCAGTTCTTC.

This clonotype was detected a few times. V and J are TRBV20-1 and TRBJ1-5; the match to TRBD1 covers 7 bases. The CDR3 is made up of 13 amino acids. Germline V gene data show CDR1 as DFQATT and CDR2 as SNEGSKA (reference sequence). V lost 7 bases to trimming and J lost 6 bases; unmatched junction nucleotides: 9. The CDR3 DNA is TGCAGTGGGGTGCAGGGGGATGGTCAGCCCCAGCATTTT. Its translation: CSGVQGDGQPQHF.

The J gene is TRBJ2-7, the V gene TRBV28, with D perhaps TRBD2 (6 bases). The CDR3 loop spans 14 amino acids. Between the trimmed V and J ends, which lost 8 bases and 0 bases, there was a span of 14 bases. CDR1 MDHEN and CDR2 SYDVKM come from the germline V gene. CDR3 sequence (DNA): TGTGCCAGCCTTAGGGCGGGAAACTCCTACGAGCAGTACTTC. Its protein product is CASLRAGNSYEQYF.

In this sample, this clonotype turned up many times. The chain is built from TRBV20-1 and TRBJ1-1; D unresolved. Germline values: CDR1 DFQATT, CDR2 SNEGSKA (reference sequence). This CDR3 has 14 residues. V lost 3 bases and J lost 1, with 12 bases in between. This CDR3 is CSASWSTENTEAFF. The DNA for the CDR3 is TGCAGTGCTAGCTGGTCAACCGAGAACACTGAAGCTTTCTTT.

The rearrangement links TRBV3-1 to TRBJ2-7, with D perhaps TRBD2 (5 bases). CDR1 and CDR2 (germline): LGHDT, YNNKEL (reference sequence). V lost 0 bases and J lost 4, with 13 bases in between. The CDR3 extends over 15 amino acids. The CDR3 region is CASSQEASGGYEQYF. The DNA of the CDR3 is TGTGCCAGCAGCCAAGAAGCCAGCGGAGGTTACGAGCAGTACTTC.

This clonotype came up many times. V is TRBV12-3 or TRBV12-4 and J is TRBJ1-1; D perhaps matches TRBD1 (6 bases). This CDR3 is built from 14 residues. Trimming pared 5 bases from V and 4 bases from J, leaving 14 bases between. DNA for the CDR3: TGTGCCAGCAGTCTGACAGGTTCCGGCACTGAAGCTTTCTTT. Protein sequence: CASSLTGSGTEAFF.

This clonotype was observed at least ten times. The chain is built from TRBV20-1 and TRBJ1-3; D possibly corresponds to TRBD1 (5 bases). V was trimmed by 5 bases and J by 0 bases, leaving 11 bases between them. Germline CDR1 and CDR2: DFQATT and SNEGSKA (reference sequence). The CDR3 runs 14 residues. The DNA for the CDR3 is TGCAGTGCTTTGGACAACTACTCTGGAAACACCATATATTTT. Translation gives CSALDNYSGNTIYF.

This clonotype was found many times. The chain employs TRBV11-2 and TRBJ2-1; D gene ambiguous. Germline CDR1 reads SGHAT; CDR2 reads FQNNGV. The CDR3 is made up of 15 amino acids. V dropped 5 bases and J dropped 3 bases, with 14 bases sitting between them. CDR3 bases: TGTGCCAGCAGCGCCCCGCGACTTAACTACAATGAGCAGTTCTTC. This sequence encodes CASSAPRLNYNEQFF. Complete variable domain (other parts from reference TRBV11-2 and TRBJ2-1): EAGVAQSPRYKIIEKRQSVAFWCNPISGHATLYWYQQILGQGPKLLIQFQNNGVVDDSQLPKDRFSAERLKGVDSTLKIQPAKLEDSAVYLCASSAPRLNYNEQFFGPGTRLTVL.

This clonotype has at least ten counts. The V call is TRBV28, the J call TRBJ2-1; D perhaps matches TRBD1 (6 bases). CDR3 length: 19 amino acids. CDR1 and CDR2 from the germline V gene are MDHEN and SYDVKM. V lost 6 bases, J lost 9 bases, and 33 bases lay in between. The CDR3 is CASSSLQRAGEVVFGEQFF. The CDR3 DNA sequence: TGTGCCAGCAGCTCTCTTCAAAGGGCAGGGGAAGTCGTTTTCGGTGAGCAGTTCTTC.

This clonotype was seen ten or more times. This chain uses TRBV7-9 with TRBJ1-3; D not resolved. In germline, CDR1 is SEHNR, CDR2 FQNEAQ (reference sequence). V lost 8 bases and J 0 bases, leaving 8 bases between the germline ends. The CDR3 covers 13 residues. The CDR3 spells CASQLYSGNTIYF. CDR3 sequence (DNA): TGTGCCAGCCAACTCTACTCTGGAAACACCATATATTTT. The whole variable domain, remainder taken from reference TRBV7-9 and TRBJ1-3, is DTGVSQNPRHKITKRGQNVTFRCDPISEHNRLYWYRQTLGQGPEFLTYFQNEAQLEKSRLLSDRFSAERPKGSFSTLEIQRTEQGDSAMYLCASQLYSGNTIYFGEGSWLTVV.

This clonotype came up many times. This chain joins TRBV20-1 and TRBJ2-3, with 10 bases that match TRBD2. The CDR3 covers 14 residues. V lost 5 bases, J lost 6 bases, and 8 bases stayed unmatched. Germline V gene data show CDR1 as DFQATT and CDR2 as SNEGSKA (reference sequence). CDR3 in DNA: TGCAGTGCTTCGTCGGGACTAGCGTCTGATACGCAGTATTTT. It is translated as CSASSGLASDTQYF.

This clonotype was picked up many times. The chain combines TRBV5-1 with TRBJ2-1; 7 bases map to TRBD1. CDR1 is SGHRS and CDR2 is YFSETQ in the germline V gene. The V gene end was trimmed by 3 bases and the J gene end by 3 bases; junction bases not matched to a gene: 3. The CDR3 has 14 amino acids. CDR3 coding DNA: TGCGCCAGCAGCTCCGGGACAGACTACAATGAGCAGTTCTTC. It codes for CASSSGTDYNEQFF.

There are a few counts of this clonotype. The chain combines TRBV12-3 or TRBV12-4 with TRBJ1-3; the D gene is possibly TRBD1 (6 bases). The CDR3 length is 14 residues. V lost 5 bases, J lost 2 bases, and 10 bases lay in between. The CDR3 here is CASSPQGTGNTIYF. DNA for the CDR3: TGTGCCAGCAGTCCACAGGGAACTGGAAACACCATATATTTT.

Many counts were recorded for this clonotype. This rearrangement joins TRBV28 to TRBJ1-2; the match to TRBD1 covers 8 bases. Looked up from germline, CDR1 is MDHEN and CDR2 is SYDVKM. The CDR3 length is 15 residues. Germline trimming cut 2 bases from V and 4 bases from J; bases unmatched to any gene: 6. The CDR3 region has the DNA TGTGCCAGCAGTTTACCCGGACAGGGAGGCTATGGCTACACCTTC. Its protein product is CASSLPGQGGYGYTF.

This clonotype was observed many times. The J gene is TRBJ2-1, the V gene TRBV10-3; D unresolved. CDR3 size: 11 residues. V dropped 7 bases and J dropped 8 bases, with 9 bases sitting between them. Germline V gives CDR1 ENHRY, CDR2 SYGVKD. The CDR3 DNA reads TGTGCCATCAAGGCCCAGTATGAGCAGTTCTTC. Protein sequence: CAIKAQYEQFF.